This is a list of T cell receptor beta chains from one sample in a study of glioma-infiltrating T cells after dendritic cell vaccination. Using immunoSEQ multiplex PCR, the repertoire was profiled, and TCRdb retains in-frame clones only, with some absent. The table has about 21,000 clones, about four fifths seen once. Sample: blood, taken before dendritic cell vaccination. These receptors all come from a human donor with glioblastoma. Both conserved end residues are part of each CDR3. A D gene is named only where the DNA matches it firmly. Clone size is shown for a subset of rows, as once, few, many or a class of expanded clone.

NA TRBJ2-7 TRBV7-9 NA CASSYYREIFYEQYF TGTGCCAGCAGCTACTACAGGGAGATTTTCTACGAGCAGTACTTC
TRBD2 TRBJ2-7 TRBV2 NA CASSEVSGRWYEQYF TGTGCCAGCAGTGAAGTAAGCGGGAGATGGTACGAGCAGTACTTC
TRBD1 TRBJ1-1 TRBV11-2 NA CASSFVRGTLNTEAFF TGTGCCAGCAGCTTCGTCAGGGGGACTTTGAACACTGAAGCTTTCTTT
NA TRBJ1-1 TRBV7-2 NA CASSSQGYTEAFF TGTGCCAGCAGCTCGCAGGGGTATACTGAAGCTTTCTTT
TRBD1 TRBJ2-2 TRBV14 NA CASSQVRQGIGELFF TGTGCCAGCAGCCAAGTGAGACAGGGGATCGGGGAGCTGTTTTTT
TRBD2 TRBJ2-1 TRBV2 NA CASRTGTSGSQQFF TGTGCCAGCAGGACCGGGACTAGCGGCAGTCAGCAGTTCTTC
TRBD1 TRBJ1-1 TRBV6-6 NA CASSPDRVFTEAFF TGTGCCAGCAGTCCTGACAGGGTGTTCACTGAAGCTTTCTTT
TRBD2 TRBJ2-1 TRBV4-2 NA CASSAGLAGEEQFF TGTGCCAGCAGCGCGGGACTAGCGGGAGAAGAGCAGTTCTTC
TRBD2 TRBJ2-1 TRBV11-2 NA CASKRLVGTRYNEQFF TGTGCCAGCAAACGGCTGGTCGGGACTAGGTACAATGAGCAGTTCTTC
NA TRBJ1-1 TRBV7-3 NA CASSLHTESFAFF TGTGCCAGCAGCTTACACACGGAGTCCTTCGCTTTCTTT
TRBD1 TRBJ1-1 TRBV2 NA CASRADRETEAFF TGTGCCAGCAGAGCGGACAGGGAGACTGAAGCTTTCTTT
TRBD1 TRBJ2-7 TRBV19 NA CASSRPRDRGSYEQYF TGTGCCAGTAGTAGGCCCCGGGACAGGGGTTCGTACGAGCAGTACTTC
NA TRBJ2-3 TRBV27 NA CASSFSFSAASTDTQYF TGTGCCAGCAGTTTTTCTTTTAGCGCTGCCAGCACAGATACGCAGTATTTT
TRBD2 TRBJ2-1 TRBV19 NA CASSRRSGTSGTGEQFF TGTGCCAGTAGTAGGCGGAGTGGGACTAGCGGGACCGGGGAGCAGTTCTTC
NA TRBJ1-2 TRBV30 NA CAWSVSGSVGYTF TGTGCCTGGTCAGTAAGCGGGAGCGTTGGCTACACCTTC
NA TRBJ1-6 TRBV7-3 few CASSTGAVDSPLHF TGTGCCAGCTCAACTGGGGCAGTGGATTCACCCCTCCACTTT
TRBD2 TRBJ2-2 TRBV13 NA CASRTSGIGRELFF TGTGCCAGCAGGACTAGCGGGATAGGTCGGGAGCTGTTTTTT
TRBD2 TRBJ2-5 TRBV7-6 NA CASGDPRTSGYQETQYF TGTGCCAGCGGCGACCCGAGAACTAGCGGTTACCAAGAGACCCAGTACTTC
NA TRBJ1-5 TRBV19 NA CASSLGGTAFYSNQPQHF TGTGCCAGTAGCCTGGGGGGGACCGCCTTTTATAGCAATCAGCCCCAGCATTTT
NA TRBJ2-1 TRBV11-2 NA CASSRRQNNEQFF TGTGCCAGCAGCCGCCGACAGAACAATGAGCAGTTCTTC